Listed below are T cell receptor beta chains from one sample, sequenced in a study of ipilimumab plus nivolumab after autologous stem cell transplantation. The method was immunoSEQ multiplex PCR; TCRdb's version includes in-frame clones alone and lacks a portion of them. The sample records 35,000 to 50,000 clones, nearly 90% being singletons. The sequencing used PBMCs, collected in a trial of ipilimumab plus nivolumab as post-transplant consolidation. All receptors come from a male donor with multiple myeloma. Both conserved end residues are part of each CDR3. The D gene is left open where the match is weak. Clone size is stated in some rows and not others, as once, few, many or a class when expanded.

V gene,D gene,clone size,J gene,CDR3 DNA,CDR3 protein
TRBV5-8,-,few,TRBJ2-7,TGTGCCAGCAGAACCCGACGAGGATCCTACGAGCAGTACTTC,CASRTRRGSYEQYF
TRBV6-6,TRBD1,-,TRBJ1-1,TGTGCCAGCAGTTACTCGACAGGGGGGATGAACACTGAAGCTTTCTTT,CASSYSTGGMNTEAFF
TRBV11-3,TRBD1,-,TRBJ2-7,TGTGCCAGCAGCGCAGGGACAGCCTACGAGCAGTACTTC,CASSAGTAYEQYF
TRBV30,-,-,TRBJ1-2,TGTGCCTGGAGTGTTGGCTATGGCTACACCTTC,CAWSVGYGYTF
TRBV5-1,TRBD2,-,TRBJ2-1,TGCGCCAGCAGCTTGGACCCAGCGGGAGTGAACAATGAGCAGTTCTTC,CASSLDPAGVNNEQFF
TRBV6-1,-,-,TRBJ2-5,TGTGCCAGTCGGCCTTCCGAGGGCCAAGAGACCCAGTACTTC,CASRPSEGQETQYF
TRBV30,-,few,TRBJ1-6,TGTGCCTGGAGTGCGAAGTATAATTCACCCCTCCACTTT,CAWSAKYNSPLHF
TRBV9,-,-,TRBJ1-5,TGTGCCAGCAGCGCCGGACAGAATAGCAATCAGCCCCAGCATTTT,CASSAGQNSNQPQHF
TRBV18,-,-,TRBJ1-3,TGTGCCAGCTCAGAAGGGACGGGCTCTGGAAACACCATATATTTT,CASSEGTGSGNTIYF
TRBV19,-,-,TRBJ1-5,TGTGCCAGTAGTATGGGAGGGGATCAGCCCCAGCATTTT,CASSMGGDQPQHF
TRBV7-2,-,-,TRBJ1-2,TGTGCCAGCAGCCCCTGGGACCGTAACTATGGCTACACCTTC,CASSPWDRNYGYTF
TRBV21-1,-,-,TRBJ1-3,TGTGCCAGCAGCACGGAAAGTGTCGGGGCGCATAGAAACACCATATATTTT,CASSTESVGAHRNTIYF
TRBV9,TRBD2,-,TRBJ2-1,TGTGCCAGCAGCCCGGGACTAGCGGCGTCCTACAATGAGCAGTTCTTC,CASSPGLAASYNEQFF
TRBV28,-,once,TRBJ1-4,TGTGCCAGCACCCCGGAGGACCCGGGTCTAGAAAAACTGTTTTTT,CASTPEDPGLEKLFF
TRBV6-5,-,-,TRBJ1-5,TGTGCCAGCAGTTACGAGTCGAAAGCTCCCCAGCATTTT,CASSYESKAPQHF
TRBV7-3,-,-,TRBJ1-1,TGTGCCAGCAGTTTAACAGGCGGGGACACTGAAGCTTTCTTT,CASSLTGGDTEAFF
TRBV5-1,-,-,TRBJ2-5,TGCGCCAGCAGCTCCCGAGCGTCTCAAGAGACCCAGTACTTC,CASSSRASQETQYF
TRBV28,-,-,TRBJ1-4,TGTGCCAGCAGTTCGGTTGGCAGGGGCTATGCAACTAATGAAAAACTGTTTTTT,CASSSVGRGYATNEKLFF
TRBV21-1,-,-,TRBJ2-5,TGTGCCAGCGGGGACCGCCGCGAAGAGACCCAGTACTTC,CASGDRREETQYF
TRBV9,-,-,TRBJ2-1,TGTGCCAGCAGCCCCTGGACAGTTCGAGGCAATGAGCAGTTCTTC,CASSPWTVRGNEQFF